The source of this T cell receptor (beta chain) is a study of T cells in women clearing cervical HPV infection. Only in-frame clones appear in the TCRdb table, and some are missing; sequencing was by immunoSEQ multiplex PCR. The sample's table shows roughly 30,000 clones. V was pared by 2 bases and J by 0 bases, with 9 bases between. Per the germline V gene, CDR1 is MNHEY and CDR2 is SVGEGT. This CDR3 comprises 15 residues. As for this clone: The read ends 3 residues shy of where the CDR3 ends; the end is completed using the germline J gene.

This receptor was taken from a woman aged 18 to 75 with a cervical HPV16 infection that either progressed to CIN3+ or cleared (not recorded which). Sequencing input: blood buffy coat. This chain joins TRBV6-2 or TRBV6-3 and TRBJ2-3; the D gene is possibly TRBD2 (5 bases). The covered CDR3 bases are TGTGCCAGCAGTTACCTCGGACTTAGCACAGATACG. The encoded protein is CASSYLGLSTDT. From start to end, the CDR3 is CASSYLGLSTDTQYF.